This T cell receptor (beta chain) stems from a study of human T cells and chemical hapten exposure. Study-wide results and caveats: PT1 expanded TCR counts and patch test score were linked, and their correlation was positive.

The ends lost 7 bases at V and 7 bases at J; junction bases unmatched: 13. The CDR3 contains 14 residues. Germline lookup yields CDR1 SQVTM and CDR2 ANQGSEA. Time point specified: pre-sensitization, week 0. The sample's treatment: therapeutic diphenylcyclopropenone sensitization with weekly scalp DPC. TCRdb reprocessed the RACE reads via MiXCR and lists one record per CDR3 protein. Of fewer than 70,000 distinct CDR3 sequences in the sample, around 7% were seen once. There are many counts of this clonotype. No antigen is known for it. This material consisted of whole blood, taken in connection with sensitization to the hapten diphenylcyclopropenone (DPC). The receptor comes from a woman aged 30 to 39 with alopecia areata. Some clones in this sample may be carry-over from other donors' samples. The rearrangement uses TRBV29-1 and TRBJ2-1; TRBD1 matches 7 bases. The CDR3 region has the DNA TGCAGCGCCATGGCAGGGACAGCAAAGAATGAGCAGTTCTTC. Its translation is CSAMAGTAKNEQFF.